These 20 T cell receptor beta chains came from one sample sequenced in a study of T-cell memory formation after mild COVID-19 (dated by TCRdb to about 2021). To prepare the library, 5' RACE was applied. Sequencing used an Illumina NovaSeq 6000. TCRdb trimmed the raw reads at Q25, called clones with MiXCR and kept productive beta chains. Each CDR3 protein appears once, grouped with its most common genes and DNA. The sample table shows more than 250,000 distinct CDR3 sequences, and about a sixth are seen once. Roughly 23% of the sample lies in the top ten. What was sequenced was PBMCs or a T cell subset sorted from them (not recorded which). These receptors were obtained from a man between 18 and 35 years old who had mild COVID-19 (a few samples of this study predate the infection). The sample titles of this study are shuffled in the database, so cell type and time point are left out; the donor was told from shared clones.

This clonotype was recorded at least ten times. The V gene is TRBV11-3, the J gene TRBJ2-7; 7 positions agree with TRBD1. The CDR3 has 13 amino acids. V was clipped by 0 bases and J by 6 bases; unmatched bases: 2. Germline assignment: CDR1 SGHNT and CDR2 YENEEA. The CDR3 protein is CASSLESGGEQYF. The CDR3 nucleotides read TGTGCCAGCAGCTTAGAGTCAGGGGGCGAGCAGTACTTC.

This sequence joins TRBV4-1 and TRBJ2-7; 9 bases agree with TRBD1. Trimming at V came to 4 bases and at J to 5 bases, leaving 12 bases not matched to a gene. Germline-derived CDR1 and CDR2 are MGHRA and YSYEKL. This CDR3 contains 16 residues. For the CDR3, the DNA is TGCGCCAGCAGCCCTACCAAGACAGGGGGGAGGCACGAGCAGTACTTC. Its protein is CASSPTKTGGRHEQYF.

The chain links TRBV2 to TRBJ2-3; 7 bases line up with TRBD2. J was trimmed by 6 bases and V by 6 bases; bases with no gene match: 3. The germline V gene has CDR1 SNHLY and CDR2 FYNNEI. This CDR3 region has 12 residues. The CDR3 DNA follows: TGTGCCAGCAGACTACTAGCGGATACGCAGTATTTT. It is translated as CASRLLADTQYF.

The chain recombines TRBV2 with TRBJ2-7; D gene uncertain. CDR1 and CDR2 from the germline V gene are SNHLY and FYNNEI. V was cut by 5 bases and J by 2 bases, with 7 bases left in between. The CDR3 is 12 amino acids. Here the CDR3 DNA reads TGTGCCAGCAGTCGGCTTACCTACGAGCAGTACTTC. It is translated as CASSRLTYEQYF.

This clonotype has more than one count but fewer than ten. The chain is built from TRBV28 and TRBJ2-7, with 9 bases matching TRBD1. V was clipped by 5 bases and J by 2 bases; unmatched bases: 4. The V gene's germline CDR1 is MDHEN and CDR2 SYDVKM. The CDR3 is 14 residues long. The DNA of the CDR3 is TGTGCCAGCAGTCCGGGACAGGGCCCCTACGAGCAGTACGTC. It is translated as CASSPGQGPYEQYV.

This clonotype was found a few times. The V call is TRBV23-1, the J call TRBJ2-3, with D maybe TRBD2 (6 bases). TRBV23-1 falls under the ORF class, with uncertain function. Trimming stripped 0 bases from V and 4 bases from J, with 11 bases between. The CDR3 spans 15 residues. CDR3 protein: CASSQSGGWADTQYF. The CDR3 bases are TGCGCCAGCAGTCAATCGGGGGGATGGGCAGATACGCAGTATTTT.

This clonotype was recorded a few times. This chain connects TRBV29-1 to TRBJ2-3, with 7 nucleotides matching TRBD1. The CDR3 is 15 residues long. V shed 5 bases and J 2 bases; nucleotides not matched to a gene: 10. The germline V gene has CDR1 SQVTM and CDR2 ANQGSEA. CDR3 nucleotide sequence: TGCAGCGTTCAGATACAGGGGTCTCTCACAGATACGCAGTATTTT. This sequence encodes CSVQIQGSLTDTQYF.

This chain links TRBV5-1 with TRBJ1-3; D gene ambiguous. Germline V CDR1 and CDR2: SGHRS, YFSETQ. CDR3 length: 15 amino acids. The ends were cut back, 0 bases at V and 0 bases at J, with 7 bases in the middle. CDR3 DNA sequence: TGCGCCAGCAGCTTGGAGTCGGTCTCTGGAAACACCATATATTTT. Its protein is CASSLESVSGNTIYF.

This clonotype has just a few counts. The V gene is TRBV9, the J gene TRBJ1-3; TRBD1 aligns across 7 bases. V lost 2 bases, J lost 0 bases, and 5 bases stayed unmatched. This CDR3 has 16 residues. Per germline, CDR1 SGDLS and CDR2 YYNGEE. The CDR3 DNA is TGTGCCAGCAGCGTCGAGGGACAGATCTCTGGAAACACCATATATTTT. It codes for CASSVEGQISGNTIYF.

This clonotype was recorded a few times. The V gene is TRBV5-1, the J gene TRBJ2-5; D is possibly TRBD2 (7 bases). Germline V gene data show CDR1 as SGHRS and CDR2 as YFSETQ. The CDR3 loop spans 15 amino acids. V was shortened by 2 bases and J by 4 bases, with 15 bases between the two germline ends. CDR3 sequence (DNA): TGCGCCAGCAGCTTCCGAGGGGGGGCCGGAGAGACCCAGTACTTC. Its protein is CASSFRGGAGETQYF.

This clonotype was counted a few times. One end of the junction fails to match germline, which may point to a read error. The chain joins TRBV7-2 to TRBJ1-5; TRBD1 matches 7 bases. Germline V lookup: CDR1 SGHTA, CDR2 FQGNSA. This CDR3 has 17 residues. As DNA, the CDR3 is TGTGCCAGCAGCTTAGCGGGTCCAGGGGGGGGCAATCAGCCTCAGCATTTT. Its translation is CASSLAGPGGGNQPQHF.

The chain links TRBV10-3 to TRBJ1-4; 10 bases fit TRBD1. V trimming: 6 bases; J trimming: 6 bases; junction bases outside the gene matches: 4. Germline V gene data show CDR1 as ENHRY and CDR2 as SYGVKD. The CDR3 sequence is 14 residues long. In nucleotides, the CDR3 is TGTGCCATCAGCTCCGGGACAGGGGATGAAAAACTGTTTTTT. It encodes CAISSGTGDEKLFF.

The V gene is TRBV6-6, the J gene TRBJ2-5; D possibly matches TRBD1 or TRBD2 (5 bases each). This CDR3 is built from 14 residues. Germline V CDR1 and CDR2: MNHNY, SVGAGI (reference sequence). V shed 2 bases and J shed 1 base, with 8 bases lying between them. The CDR3 sequence is CASSYVGAQETQYF. The CDR3 DNA follows: TGTGCCAGCAGTTACGTCGGGGCCCAAGAGACCCAGTACTTC.

This chain joins TRBV4-3 and TRBJ2-3; no definite D call. The CDR3 covers 16 residues. Trimming stripped 0 bases from V and 4 bases from J, with 14 bases between. Germline-derived CDR1 and CDR2 are LGHNA and YSLEER. For the CDR3, the DNA is TGCGCCAGCAGCCAAGATATCTCTTTTGTGGCAGATACGCAGTATTTT. Amino acids: CASSQDISFVADTQYF.

This clonotype was observed a few times. The chain has TRBV4-3 and TRBJ1-5; D is uncertain. CDR1 LGHNA and CDR2 YSLEER come from the germline V gene. There are 15 residues in the CDR3. V was cut by 0 bases and J by 2 bases, with 8 bases left in between. The CDR3 DNA is TGCGCCAGCAGCCAAGACAGGTTTGGCAATCAGCCCCAGCATTTT. Residues: CASSQDRFGNQPQHF.

The CDR3 spells CSVLRQGRETQYF. CDR3 nucleotide sequence: TGCAGCGTCCTCCGACAGGGACGGGAGACCCAGTACTTC. The chain links TRBV29-1 to TRBJ2-5; TRBD1 matches at 7 bases. CDR3 length equals 13 residues. Germline loops: CDR1 SQVTM, CDR2 ANQGSEA. Trimming took 6 bases from V and 5 from J; bases not matched to a gene: 9.

This clonotype was counted only a few times. The chain carries TRBV7-8 and TRBJ1-6; no definite D call. Germline V gene lookup returns CDR1 SGHVS and CDR2 FQNEAQ. The CDR3 totals 11 residues. The V end was cut by 0 bases, the J end by 9 bases, with 0 bases between. The CDR3 is CASSLASPLHF. The CDR3 region has the DNA TGTGCCAGCAGCTTAGCTTCACCCCTCCACTTT.

This clonotype was counted a few times. The chain combines TRBV15 with TRBJ2-7; possibly TRBD1 for D (9 bases). Germline V gene lookup returns CDR1 LNHNV and CDR2 YYDKDF (reference sequence). The CDR3 runs 14 residues. Trimming cost V 0 bases and J 9 bases, with 15 bases left between them. The DNA for the CDR3 is TGTGCCACCAGCAGAGAAGGGACAGGGACTAGGCAGTACGTC. It yields the protein CATSREGTGTRQYV.

By frequency in the sample, this clonotype is large. This rearrangement joins TRBV18 to TRBJ2-7, with no clear D. Germline V gene data show CDR1 as KGHSH and CDR2 as LQKENI. CDR3 length: 11 amino acids. Trimming removed 8 bases from V and 3 bases from J, with 8 bases in between. The CDR3 is CASSPGYEQYF. The CDR3 region has the DNA TGTGCCAGCAGCCCCGGCTACGAGCAGTACTTC. Supplemented by reference TRBV18 and TRBJ2-7, the full variable domain reads NAGVMQNPRHLVRRRGQEARLRCSPMKGHSHVYWYRQLPEEGLKFMVYLQKENIIDESGMPKERFSAEFPKEGPSILRIQQVVRGDSAAYFCASSPGYEQYFGPGTRLTVT.

This chain uses TRBV5-1 with TRBJ2-7; perhaps TRBD1 as D (5 bases). This CDR3 contains 13 residues. CDR1 and CDR2 (germline): SGHRS, YFSETQ. V was clipped by 4 bases and J by 3 bases, with 11 bases between them. The CDR3 nucleotides are TGCGCCAGCAGCATGGACACTCTCTACGAGCAGTACTTC. It is translated as CASSMDTLYEQYF.